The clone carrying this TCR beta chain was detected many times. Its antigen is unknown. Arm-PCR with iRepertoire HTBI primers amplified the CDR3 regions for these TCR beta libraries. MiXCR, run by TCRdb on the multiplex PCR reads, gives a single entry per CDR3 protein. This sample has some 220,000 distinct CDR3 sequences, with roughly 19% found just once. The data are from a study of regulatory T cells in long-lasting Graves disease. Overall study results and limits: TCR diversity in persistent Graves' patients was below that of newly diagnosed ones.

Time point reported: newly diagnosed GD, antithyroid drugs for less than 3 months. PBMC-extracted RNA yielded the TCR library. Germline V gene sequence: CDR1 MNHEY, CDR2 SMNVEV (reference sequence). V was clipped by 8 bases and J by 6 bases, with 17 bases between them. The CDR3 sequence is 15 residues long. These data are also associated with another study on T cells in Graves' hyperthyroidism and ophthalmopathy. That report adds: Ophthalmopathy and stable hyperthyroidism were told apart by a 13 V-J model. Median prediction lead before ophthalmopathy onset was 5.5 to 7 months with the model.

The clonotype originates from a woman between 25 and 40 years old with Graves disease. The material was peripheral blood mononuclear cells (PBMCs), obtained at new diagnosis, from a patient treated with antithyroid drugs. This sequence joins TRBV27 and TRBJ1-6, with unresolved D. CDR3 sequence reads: CASAPSPTRNSPLHF. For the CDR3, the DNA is TGTGCCAGCGCCCCGAGCCCAACGCGTAATTCACCCCTCCACTTT.